This T cell receptor beta chain emerged from a study of identical twins. Unique molecular identifiers were in the cDNA, with template-switch universal primer binding. From the 5' RACE reads, TCRdb called clonotypes with MiXCR, one entry per CDR3 protein. The sample lists 200,000 to 250,000 distinct CDR3 sequences, less than 8% occurring once. The CDR3 consists of 14 residues. The germline CDR1 and CDR2 sequences are MNHEY and SVGEGT. V dropped 2 bases and J dropped 5 bases, with 12 bases sitting between them. These records were also assigned to another study, of yellow fever vaccine responses in identical twins.

V usage is TRBV6-2 or TRBV6-3 and J usage is TRBJ2-5; D possibly corresponds to TRBD1 (5 bases). The clonotype originates from a woman aged 18-29 years in good health. The sequenced material came from memory (CD45RO+) T cells sorted from blood. The CDR3 DNA reads as TGTGCCAGCAGTTACCCCGGACACGACGAGACCCAGTACTTC. Translating it yields CASSYPGHDETQYF.